This T cell receptor beta chain came from a study of T cells in Graves' hyperthyroidism and ophthalmopathy. General study results and limits: Ophthalmopathy cases were set apart from stable hyperthyroidism by a 13 V-J model.

RNA transcripts yielded amplified TCR beta CDR3 regions. TCR CDR3 underwent first-round RT-PCR with the HTBI primer set. One entry per CDR3 protein results from TCRdb running MiXCR on the multiplex PCR reads. The sample contains about 260,000 distinct CDR3 sequences, approximately 26% of which appear only once. The V end was cut by 0 bases, the J end by 7 bases, with 7 bases between. The germline CDR1 and CDR2 sequences are MNHNS and SASEGT. This CDR3 spans 13 amino acids. Lactation, pregnancy, other autoimmune disease or uncontrolled infection excluded patients. Thyroid ultrasound and orbital computed tomography, with clinical symptoms and serum thyroxine and TRAb, informed diagnoses. At least ten counts were recorded for this clonotype. Its antigen is not known.

This TCR came from a man aged 40-49 years with Graves' hyperthyroidism that later progressed to Graves' ophthalmopathy. The sequenced material came from blood. The chain is built from TRBV6-1 and TRBJ1-5; D uncertain. DNA for the CDR3: TGTGCCAGCAGTGAAGCGGGCCGCCAGCCCCAGCATTTT. This sequence encodes CASSEAGRQPQHF.